Detailed here is one T cell receptor (beta chain). The antigen remains unidentified. Just one base apart from a much larger clone, this may be a read error. The data belong to a study of blood T cells in healthy people across ages. The germline CDR1 and CDR2 sequences are SGHRS and YFSETQ. V shed 4 bases and J 7 bases; nucleotides not matched to a gene: 22. CDR3 length: 18 amino acids. Primers used in a second PCR of roughly 7 to 11 cycles were a sample-barcoded 5' primer and a J-beta primer mix. Unique molecular identifiers of 12 random nucleotides labeled each cDNA. TCRdb re-analysed the 5' RACE reads in MiXCR, keeping a single row per CDR3 protein. The repertoire holds about 1,000,000 distinct CDR3 sequences, with more than 35% as singletons. Study outcomes and limitations: With unsorted PBMCs, a conclusive comparison of naive versus antigen-experienced cells was not possible. The long-lived group displayed more naive CD4+ cells, plus higher diversity, than the aged donors did.

Each individual donor underwent a draw of around 9.8 milliliters of peripheral blood. The sequencing sample was made of blood. The chain uses TRBV5-1 and TRBJ2-7, with 8 bases matching TRBD1. This receptor was taken from a woman aged 55-70 years in good health. CDR3 amino acids: CASSQDRVRASSYNEQYF. Written as DNA, the CDR3 is TGCGCCAGCAGCCAGGACAGGGTACGTGCGAGCTCCTACAATGAGCAGTACTTC.